The 3 T cell receptor beta chains below come from one sample, sequenced in a study of blood T cell repertoires in COVID-19. Sequenced by immunoSEQ multiplex PCR; TCRdb stores in-frame clones only, minus some. The sample holds 280,000 or so clones, around four fifths seen once. The source material was peripheral blood. Every receptor here comes from a woman between 45 and 60 years old who had recovered from COVID-19.

The V gene is TRBV7-2, the J gene TRBJ1-2; 12 nucleotides line up with TRBD1. The germline V gene encodes CDR1 SGHTA and CDR2 FQGNSA. The CDR3 has 17 residues. Trimming cost V 2 bases and J 4 bases; bases outside gene matches: 8. The CDR3, as DNA: TGTGCCAGCAGCTTACTCCCTCCGGGACAGGGGGCCTATGGCTACACCTTC. Translated: CASSLLPPGQGAYGYTF.

The chain uses TRBV5-1 and TRBJ1-2; D possibly corresponds to TRBD1 (5 bases). Trimming removed 0 bases at V and 3 bases at J, with 9 bases between. The germline V gene encodes CDR1 SGHRS and CDR2 YFSETQ. This CDR3 is built from 14 residues. The CDR3 DNA reads TGCGCCAGCAGCTTGGGGGCCAGGGACTATGGCTACACCTTC. Amino acids: CASSLGARDYGYTF.

This chain connects TRBV6-1 to TRBJ2-7; D may be TRBD1 (6 bases). CDR1 and CDR2 (germline): MNHNS, SASEGT. The germline V and J ends were trimmed by 1 base and 7 bases, with 17 bases remaining between them. The CDR3 extends over 15 amino acids. The chain's CDR3 is CASSEGWQGFREQYF. In DNA form, the CDR3 reads TGTGCCAGCAGTGAAGGATGGCAGGGGTTCCGTGAGCAGTACTTC.